These T cell receptor beta chains were read from a single sample in a study of PD-1 blockade in mismatch repair-deficient tumors. Assay used: immunoSEQ multiplex PCR; TCRdb lists only in-frame clones, some missing. The table records 100,000 to 150,000 clones, about nine tenths of them present only once. Sequencing used peripheral blood, obtained approximately 73 weeks after starting pembrolizumab. These TCRs come from an adult with mismatch repair-deficient cancer. The CDR3 runs from the conserved cysteine through the conserved F or W.

V gene	J gene	CDR3 protein
TRBV29-1	TRBJ1-1	CSAIGQLNTEAFF
TRBV29-1	TRBJ2-5	CSVETADRGYQETQYF
TRBV6-1	TRBJ2-3	CASKRRAGTTDTQYF
TRBV4-1	TRBJ1-5	CASSQAPRGGGSQPQHF
TRBV7-9	TRBJ2-3	CASSPQVGLAASTDTQYF
TRBV28	TRBJ2-5	CASSLQSGGGTQYF
TRBV5-8	TRBJ2-7	CASSESQGASYEQYF
TRBV2	TRBJ2-1	CASSENSVNEQFF
TRBV7-2	TRBJ2-1	CASSYLTGGNNEQFF
TRBV5-1	TRBJ2-3	CASSGTGTFRMTDTQYF
TRBV9	TRBJ1-4	CASSVDTGLGGNEKLFF
TRBV5-6	TRBJ2-3	CASSSGLAGAHLWIDTQYF
TRBV4-3	TRBJ2-7	CASSQRRLGYEQYF
TRBV29-1	TRBJ1-2	CSAETDEIYGYTF
TRBV2	TRBJ2-7	CASSEYLGGAGYEQYF
TRBV21-1	TRBJ1-1	CASSEQGKGDTEAFF
TRBV4-3	TRBJ2-2	CASSQDKGTGELFF
TRBV7-9	TRBJ2-1	CASSLVGQRGNEQFF
TRBV6-5	TRBJ1-1	CASSYSGGTEAFF
TRBV5-6	TRBJ1-1	CASSLTRGNTEAFF
TRBV9	TRBJ1-5	CASSVVPPQHF
TRBV29-1	TRBJ2-3	CSSRGGQTPTDTQYF
TRBV6-6	TRBJ2-3	CASGHFSTDTQYF
TRBV11-2	TRBJ2-7	CASSLEASRKGSYEQYF
TRBV10-3	TRBJ1-5	CAISPGGGQQPQHF
TRBV9	TRBJ2-7	CASSPRGAGGFHEQYF
TRBV7-2	TRBJ2-7	CASSAIAGGLYEQYF
TRBV6-1	TRBJ2-7	CASSGRGGRYEQYF
TRBV7-9	TRBJ1-5	CASSRQGPQHF
TRBV6-5	TRBJ1-5	CASRRDRGLQPQHF
TRBV11-3	TRBJ2-5	CASRATGAVETQYF
TRBV9	TRBJ1-1	CASSVAQGKSPEAFF
TRBV9	TRBJ2-1	CASSVGTSGSDEQFF
TRBV19	TRBJ2-7	CACSAGTGGNYEQYF
TRBV11-2	TRBJ2-5	CASSFRNRGWHETQYF
TRBV30	TRBJ2-1	CACLGLRNEQFF
TRBV5-6	TRBJ2-5	CASSLAPAVQETQYF
TRBV7-2	TRBJ1-5	CASSGGFSNQPQHF
TRBV27	TRBJ2-2	CASSLMGQARAGELFF
TRBV27	TRBJ2-2	CASSLLGTGGKTGELFF
TRBV6-6	TRBJ1-1	CASSYSENTEAFF
TRBV2	TRBJ1-1	CASSRAADTEAFF
TRBV21-1	TRBJ2-5	CASSLFRDRVQETQYF
TRBV6-5	TRBJ2-5	CASNLGQGARETQYF
TRBV27	TRBJ2-5	CASSLSLTGGIQYF
TRBV11-3	TRBJ2-5	CASRPGLAGVETQYF
TRBV19	TRBJ1-5	CASSIDPGTWDQPQHF
TRBV30	TRBJ2-7	CAWTYQGQYPYEQYF
TRBV13	TRBJ2-7	CASSLRLARKTYEQYF
TRBV9	TRBJ2-1	CASSPRDSERGEQFF
TRBV13	TRBJ1-2	CASSLGPGLDYGYTF
TRBV7-9	TRBJ2-1	CASSTLAGTAFNEQFF
TRBV7-9	TRBJ2-2	CASSRTGGSGELFF
TRBV28	TRBJ2-7	CASSLGTGYEQYF
TRBV25-1	TRBJ2-7	CASSEVGGQGREQYF
TRBV5-1	TRBJ2-3	CASSLDPGDTQYF
TRBV4-3	TRBJ2-7	CASSQIAGGVNEQYF